This T cell receptor beta chain was identified during a study of spatial heterogeneity in lung cancer. Study at large: Sequencing covered available follow-up PBMC samples collected a median of around two years after resection. Sequences of the beta chain were consistently detected in greater numbers than alpha-chain sequences. General study findings and limits: The study found ubiquitous expanded tumor TCRs in blood more at resection than follow-up.

V dropped 1 base and J dropped 0 bases, with 14 bases sitting between them. The CDR3 is 17 residues long. Germline loops: CDR1 KGHSH, CDR2 LQKENI. The sample's time point: blood at routine non-recurrence follow-up after resection. Researchers sequenced whole RNA taken from tumor, nontumor lung or frozen PBMC without sorting. This clonotype was recorded at least ten times. As yet, its antigen is unknown. Carried by each TCR cDNA molecule was a unique molecular identifier. One entry per CDR3 protein results from TCRdb running MiXCR on the 5' RACE reads. There are under 30,000 distinct CDR3 sequences in the sample; about 6.3% occur only once, and 22% lies in the top ten.

This TCR was sampled from a male donor with early-stage non-small cell lung cancer. Sequenced here: PBMCs, sampled at follow-up. V is TRBV18 and J is TRBJ2-3; tentatively, D is TRBD1 or TRBD2 (5 bases each). As DNA, the CDR3 is TGTGCCAGCTCACCACGGGGGATACCGTCTAGCACAGATACGCAGTATTTT. This encodes CASSPRGIPSSTDTQYF.